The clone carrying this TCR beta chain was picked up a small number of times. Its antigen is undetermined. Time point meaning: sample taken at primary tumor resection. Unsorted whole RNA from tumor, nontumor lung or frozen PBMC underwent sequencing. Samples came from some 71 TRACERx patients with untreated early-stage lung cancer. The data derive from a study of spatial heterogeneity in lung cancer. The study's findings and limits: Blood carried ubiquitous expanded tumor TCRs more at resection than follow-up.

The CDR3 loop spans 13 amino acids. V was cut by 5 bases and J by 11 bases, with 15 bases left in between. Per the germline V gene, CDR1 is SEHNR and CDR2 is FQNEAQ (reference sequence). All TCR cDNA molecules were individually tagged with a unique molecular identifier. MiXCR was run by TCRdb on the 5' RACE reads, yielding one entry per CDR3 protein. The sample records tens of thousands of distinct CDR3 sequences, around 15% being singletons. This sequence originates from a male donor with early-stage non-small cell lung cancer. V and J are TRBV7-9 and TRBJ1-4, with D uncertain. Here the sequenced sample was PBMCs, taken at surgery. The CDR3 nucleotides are TGTGCCAGCAGCAAAATTAATGTTGGTAAACTGTTTTTT. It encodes CASSKINVGKLFF.